A selection of T cell receptor beta chains follows, all from one sample in a study of a mutant IDH1 vaccine in newly diagnosed glioma. These receptors are not linked to any known antigen. Repertoires were generated with immunoSEQ multiplex PCR, while TCRdb's copy carries only in-frame clones and drops some. This table holds tens of thousands of clones, about four fifths found once. The specimen comprised PBMCs, sampled from a glioma patient whose treatment included an IDH1 peptide vaccine. Receptors originate from a man aged 18 to 30 with glioma. The CDR3 runs from the conserved cysteine through the conserved F or W. D genes are given only for firm matches. The size entry is marked missing in some rows and otherwise reads once, few, many or a size class.

>TRBJ2-1|TRBD1|TRBV6-4|14|NA
CASSDSTGGNEQFF
TGTGCCAGCAGTGACTCGACAGGGGGCAATGAGCAGTTCTTC
>TRBJ1-5|NA|TRBV30|13|NA
CAWSQGPHRPQHF
TGTGCCTGGAGTCAGGGCCCCCATCGGCCCCAGCATTTT
>TRBJ2-1|TRBD2|TRBV19|18|NA
CASSIGPPLAGPYNEQFF
TGTGCCAGTAGTATAGGACCTCCTCTAGCGGGACCCTACAATGAGCAGTTCTTC
>TRBJ2-4|TRBD1|TRBV6-6|15|NA
CASSSDRGTKNIQYF
TGTGCCAGCAGTTCCGACAGGGGAACCAAAAACATTCAGTACTTC
>TRBJ2-2|NA|TRBV6-6|15|medium-sized
CASSRSSWNTGELFF
TGTGCCAGCAGTCGGAGTAGCTGGAACACCGGGGAGCTGTTTTTT
>TRBJ2-7|TRBD2|TRBV28|13|NA
CASSYGTTWEQYF
TGTGCCAGCAGTTACGGGACTACCTGGGAGCAGTACTTC
>TRBJ1-1|NA|TRBV7-8|15|NA
CASSPTPGANTEAFF
TGTGCCAGCAGCCCTACGCCAGGGGCGAACACTGAAGCTTTCTTT
>TRBJ2-5|NA|TRBV7-8|14|NA
CASSYGGGTETQYF
TGTGCCAGCAGCTATGGTGGGGGAACAGAGACCCAGTACTTC
>TRBJ1-2|TRBD1|TRBV29-1|13|NA
CSVLRITGGGYTF
TGCAGCGTCTTACGAATCACAGGGGGTGGCTACACCTTC
>TRBJ1-5|TRBD1|TRBV6-1|14|NA
CASQTGSLRQPQHF
TGTGCCAGCCAGACAGGGTCTCTTCGTCAGCCCCAGCATTTT
>TRBJ2-5|TRBD2|TRBV6-5|15|NA
CASSRGLAGGETQYF
TGTGCCAGCAGTAGGGGACTAGCGGGGGGCGAGACCCAGTACTTC
>TRBJ1-5|TRBD1|TRBV7-2|15|NA
CASSWTGTGTQPQHF
TGTGCCAGCAGCTGGACCGGGACAGGGACCCAGCCCCAGCATTTT
>TRBJ1-1|NA|TRBV5-4|13|NA
CASSRDTDTEAFF
TGTGCCAGCAGCCGAGACACCGACACTGAAGCTTTCTTT
>TRBJ2-6|NA|TRBV7-6|15|NA
CASSPRFTGANVLTF
TGTGCCAGCAGCCCTCGATTCACTGGGGCCAACGTCCTGACTTTC
>TRBJ1-3|TRBD1|TRBV30|15|NA
CAWSGDRAAGNTIYF
TGTGCCTGGAGTGGGGACAGGGCTGCGGGAAACACCATATATTTT
>TRBJ1-4|TRBD1|TRBV5-1|18|NA
CASSWTGTGLGVGEKLFF
TGCGCCAGCAGCTGGACCGGGACAGGGTTAGGTGTGGGGGAAAAACTGTTTTTT
>TRBJ2-3|NA|TRBV5-1|13|NA
CASSAQITDTQYF
TGCGCCAGCAGCGCACAAATCACAGATACGCAGTATTTT
>TRBJ2-2|NA|TRBV9|12|NA
CASSVGTGELFF
TGTGCCAGCAGCGTGGGAACCGGGGAGCTGTTTTTT
>TRBJ1-1|TRBD1|TRBV4-2|13|NA
CASRDWTGHEAFF
TGTGCCAGCAGAGATTGGACAGGTCATGAAGCTTTCTTT
>TRBJ2-1|NA|TRBV18|18|NA
CASKPGTVLTGSYNEQFF
TGTGCCAGCAAACCCGGGACGGTGCTTACCGGTTCCTACAATGAGCAGTTCTTC
>TRBJ2-1|TRBD2|TRBV11-3|17|NA
CASSSGLAGEGSDEQFF
TGTGCCAGCAGCTCCGGACTAGCGGGAGAGGGTAGCGATGAGCAGTTCTTC
>TRBJ2-7|TRBD2|TRBV27|15|NA
CASSLVGAGEHEQYF
TGTGCCAGCAGTTTGGTGGGAGCGGGAGAACACGAGCAGTACTTC
>TRBJ1-2|NA|TRBV30|11|NA
CAWSVLGGYTF
TGTGCCTGGAGTGTACTGGGTGGCTACACCTTC
>TRBJ2-3|TRBD1|TRBV19|15|few
CASRFPGQGPDTQYF
TGTGCCAGTAGGTTCCCGGGACAGGGCCCAGATACGCAGTATTTT
>TRBJ2-7|NA|TRBV19|13|NA
CASSIGKGYEQYF
TGTGCCAGTAGTATAGGAAAGGGCTACGAGCAGTACTTC
>TRBJ2-1|NA|TRBV7-9|11|NA
CASSLTDTGFF
TGTGCCAGCAGCTTAACCGACACGGGATTCTTC
>TRBJ2-7|NA|TRBV7-9|14|once
CASSLGSYREEQYF
TGTGCCAGCAGCTTAGGCTCATACAGGGAAGAGCAGTACTTC
>TRBJ2-7|NA|TRBV5-6|14|NA
CASRGWGASNEQYF
TGTGCCAGCAGGGGGTGGGGGGCTTCGAACGAGCAGTACTTC
>TRBJ2-7|NA|TRBV20-1|10|once
CSAWNYEQYF
TGCAGTGCTTGGAACTACGAGCAGTACTTC
>TRBJ1-2|TRBD1|TRBV7-8|17|once
CASSAGRTGTLNYGYTF
TGTGCCAGCAGCGCCGGGCGGACAGGCACCCTCAACTATGGCTACACCTTC
>TRBJ2-2|NA|TRBV7-2|12|NA
CASPTIGGELFF
TGTGCCAGCCCTACCATCGGCGGGGAGCTGTTTTTT
>TRBJ1-1|NA|TRBV9|15|once
CASSGGDRLNTEAFF
TGTGCCAGCAGCGGGGGAGACAGATTGAACACTGAAGCTTTCTTT
>TRBJ1-5|NA|TRBV27|15|NA
CASSLFRGKGQPQHF
TGTGCCAGCAGTTTATTTCGGGGTAAGGGACAGCCCCAGCATTTT
>TRBJ2-3|NA|TRBV5-6|16|once
CASSPQPGLSTDTQYF
TGTGCCAGCAGCCCCCAGCCGGGACTTTCCACAGATACGCAGTATTTT
>TRBJ1-2|NA|TRBV6-6|13|few
CASSPPVKYGYTF
TGTGCCAGCAGTCCCCCGGTGAAGTATGGCTACACCTTC
>TRBJ1-1|NA|TRBV6-6|14|few
CASSYSEVATEAFF
TGTGCCAGCAGTTACTCGGAGGTTGCCACTGAAGCTTTCTTT
>TRBJ2-7|NA|TRBV7-9|14|NA
CASSLNWGSGEQYF
TGTGCCAGCAGCCTAAACTGGGGATCCGGCGAGCAGTACTTC
>TRBJ1-4|NA|TRBV2|16|NA
CASSVTTSATNEKLFF
TGTGCCAGCAGCGTGACAACCTCGGCAACTAATGAAAAACTGTTTTTT
>TRBJ2-7|NA|TRBV20-1|10|NA
CSAGIYEQYF
TGCAGTGCTGGAATTTACGAGCAGTACTTC
>TRBJ1-3|NA|TRBV30|12|NA
CAWSPSGNTIYF
TGTGCCTGGAGTCCCTCTGGAAACACCATATATTTT
>TRBJ1-1|TRBD1|TRBV5-1|14|few
CASSLSGGVAEAFF
TGCGCCAGCAGCTTGTCAGGGGGCGTCGCTGAAGCTTTCTTT
>TRBJ1-2|TRBD1|TRBV18|16|NA
CASSPSGQGANYGYTF
TGTGCCAGCTCACCATCGGGACAGGGGGCTAACTATGGCTACACCTTC
>TRBJ1-2|NA|TRBV7-9|16|NA
CASSDTAGWGSRGYTF
TGTGCCAGCAGCGATACGGCAGGGTGGGGGTCTCGGGGCTACACCTTC
>TRBJ2-5|NA|TRBV19|16|NA
CASSARVERGWETQYF
TGTGCCAGTAGTGCCCGCGTTGAAAGGGGCTGGGAGACCCAGTACTTC
>TRBJ1-2|NA|TRBV6-5|15|NA
CASSLLEGGDYGYTF
TGTGCCAGCAGCCTATTGGAGGGAGGCGACTATGGCTACACCTTC
>TRBJ1-1|TRBD1|TRBV7-9|17|NA
CASSLRPGQGARTEAFF
TGTGCCAGCAGCTTGCGTCCTGGACAGGGGGCTCGCACTGAAGCTTTCTTT
>TRBJ1-2|NA|TRBV12-1|20|NA
CASSFFSDAAAVRSIWGYTF
TGTGCCAGCAGCTTTTTCTCGGATGCCGCTGCAGTAAGGTCGATATGGGGCTACACCTTC
>TRBJ1-1|NA|TRBV7-2|16|few
CASRDLPMGLPLRAFF
TGTGCCAGCAGGGATTTACCGATGGGACTCCCGCTTCGAGCTTTCTTT
>TRBJ2-7|NA|TRBV5-1|13|NA
CASSLADAWEQYF
TGCGCCAGCAGCTTGGCCGACGCATGGGAGCAGTACTTC
>TRBJ1-3|NA|TRBV4-3|16|NA
CASSQDAGSSGNTIYF
TGCGCCAGCAGCCAAGATGCAGGAAGCTCTGGAAACACCATATATTTT
>TRBJ1-2|NA|TRBV5-1|14|NA
CASSSADRNYGYTF
TGCGCCAGCAGCTCCGCTGACAGGAACTATGGCTACACCTTC
>TRBJ2-3|NA|TRBV7-3|15|NA
CASSLEGRYTDTQYF
TGTGCCAGCAGCTTAGAGGGACGCTACACAGATACGCAGTATTTT
>TRBJ2-2|NA|TRBV6-1|18|once
CASSEALRGGANTGELFF
TGTGCCAGCAGTGAAGCGCTCCGGGGAGGCGCGAACACCGGGGAGCTGTTTTTT